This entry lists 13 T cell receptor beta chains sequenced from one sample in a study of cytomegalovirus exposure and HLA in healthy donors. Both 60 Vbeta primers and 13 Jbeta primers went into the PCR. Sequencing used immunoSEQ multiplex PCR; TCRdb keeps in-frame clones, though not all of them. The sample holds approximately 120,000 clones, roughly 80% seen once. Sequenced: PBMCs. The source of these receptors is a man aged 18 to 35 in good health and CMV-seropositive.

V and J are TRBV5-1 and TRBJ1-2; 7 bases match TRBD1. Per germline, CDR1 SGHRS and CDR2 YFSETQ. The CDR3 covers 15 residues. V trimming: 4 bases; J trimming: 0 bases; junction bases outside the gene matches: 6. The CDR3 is CASSPEGASNYGYTF. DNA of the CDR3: TGCGCCAGCAGCCCGGAGGGGGCTTCTAACTATGGCTACACCTTC.

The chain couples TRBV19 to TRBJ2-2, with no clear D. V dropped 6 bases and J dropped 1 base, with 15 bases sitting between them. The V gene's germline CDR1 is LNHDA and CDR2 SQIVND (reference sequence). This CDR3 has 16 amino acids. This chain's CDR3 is CASRPAATLNTGELFF. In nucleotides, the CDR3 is TGTGCCAGTAGACCCGCGGCGACCTTGAACACCGGGGAGCTGTTTTTT.

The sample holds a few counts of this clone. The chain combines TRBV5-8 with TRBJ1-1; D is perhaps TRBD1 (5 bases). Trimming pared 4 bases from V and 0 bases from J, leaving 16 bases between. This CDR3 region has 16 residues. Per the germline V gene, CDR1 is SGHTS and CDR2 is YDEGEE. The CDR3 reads CASSPNGGGMNTEAFF. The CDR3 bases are TGTGCCAGCAGCCCAAATGGGGGAGGCATGAACACTGAAGCTTTCTTT.

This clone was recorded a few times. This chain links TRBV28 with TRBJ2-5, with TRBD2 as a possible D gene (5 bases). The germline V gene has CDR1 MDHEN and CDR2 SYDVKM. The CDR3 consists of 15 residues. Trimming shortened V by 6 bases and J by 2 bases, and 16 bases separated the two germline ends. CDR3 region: CASRSTRFKQETQYF. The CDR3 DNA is TGTGCCAGCAGGTCTACTAGGTTCAAACAAGAGACCCAGTACTTC.

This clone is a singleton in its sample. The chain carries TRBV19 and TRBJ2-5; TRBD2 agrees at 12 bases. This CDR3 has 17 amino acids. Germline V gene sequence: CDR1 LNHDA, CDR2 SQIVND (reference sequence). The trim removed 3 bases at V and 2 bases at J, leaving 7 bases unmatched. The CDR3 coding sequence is TGTGCCAGTAGTATCTTTTGGACTAGCGGGGCTCAAGAGACCCAGTACTTC. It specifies CASSIFWTSGAQETQYF. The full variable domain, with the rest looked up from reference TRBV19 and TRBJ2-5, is DGGITQSPKYLFRKEGQNVTLSCEQNLNHDAMYWYRQDPGQGLRLIYYSQIVNDFQKGDIAEGYSVSREKKESFPLTVTSAQKNPTAFYLCASSIFWTSGAQETQYFGPGTRLLVL.

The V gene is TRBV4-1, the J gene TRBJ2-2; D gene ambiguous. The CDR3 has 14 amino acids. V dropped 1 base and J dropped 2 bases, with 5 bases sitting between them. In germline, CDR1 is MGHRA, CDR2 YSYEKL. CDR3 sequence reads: CASSQGLNTGELFF. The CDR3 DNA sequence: TGCGCCAGCAGCCAAGGACTTAACACCGGGGAGCTGTTTTTT.

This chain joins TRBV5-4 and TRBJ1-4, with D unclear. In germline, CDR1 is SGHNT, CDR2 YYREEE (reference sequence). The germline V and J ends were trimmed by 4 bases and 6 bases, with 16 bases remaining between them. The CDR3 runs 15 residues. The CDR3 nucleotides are TGTGCCAGCAGCCCTGGAAGCGGGTCGGATGAAAAACTGTTTTTT. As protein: CASSPGSGSDEKLFF.

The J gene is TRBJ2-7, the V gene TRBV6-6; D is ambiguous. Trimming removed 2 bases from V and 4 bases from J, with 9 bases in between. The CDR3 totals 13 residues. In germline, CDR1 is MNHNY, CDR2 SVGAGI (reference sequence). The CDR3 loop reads CASSYPGQYEQYF. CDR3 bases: TGTGCCAGCAGTTACCCTGGGCAGTACGAGCAGTACTTC.

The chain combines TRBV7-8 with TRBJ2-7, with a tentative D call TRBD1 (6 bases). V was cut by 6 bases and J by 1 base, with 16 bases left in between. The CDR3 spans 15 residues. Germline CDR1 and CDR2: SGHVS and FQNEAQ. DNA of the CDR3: TGTGCCAGCAGAGCCTGGCAGGGGCCGTCCTACGAGCAGTACTTC. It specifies CASRAWQGPSYEQYF.

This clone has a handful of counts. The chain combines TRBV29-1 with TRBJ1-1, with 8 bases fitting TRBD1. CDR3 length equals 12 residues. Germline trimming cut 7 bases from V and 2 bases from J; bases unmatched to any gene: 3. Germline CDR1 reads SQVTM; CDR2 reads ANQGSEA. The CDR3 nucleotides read TGCAGCGCAGGGACAGGAAACACTGAAGCTTTCTTT. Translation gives CSAGTGNTEAFF. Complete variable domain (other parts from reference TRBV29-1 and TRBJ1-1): SAVISQKPSRDICQRGTSLTIQCQVDSQVTMMFWYRQQPGQSLTLIATANQGSEATYESGFVIDKFPISRPNLTFSTLTVSNMSPEDSSIYLCSAGTGNTEAFFGQGTRLTVV.

CDR3 DNA sequence: TGTGCCAGCAGGGACAGGGCCGACGAGCAGTACTTC. Translation: CASRDRADEQYF. The V gene is TRBV28, the J gene TRBJ2-7; 8 bases are shared with TRBD1. The CDR3 runs 12 residues. Germline CDR1 and CDR2: MDHEN and SYDVKM. V was pared by 6 bases and J by 5 bases, with 3 bases of the junction left unmatched.

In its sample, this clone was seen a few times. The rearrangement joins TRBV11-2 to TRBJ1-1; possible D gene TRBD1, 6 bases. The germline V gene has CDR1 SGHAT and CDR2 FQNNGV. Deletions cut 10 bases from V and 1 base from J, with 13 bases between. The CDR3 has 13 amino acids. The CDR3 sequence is CATSQQGNTEAFF. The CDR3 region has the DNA TGTGCCACATCACAACAGGGGAACACTGAAGCTTTCTTT.

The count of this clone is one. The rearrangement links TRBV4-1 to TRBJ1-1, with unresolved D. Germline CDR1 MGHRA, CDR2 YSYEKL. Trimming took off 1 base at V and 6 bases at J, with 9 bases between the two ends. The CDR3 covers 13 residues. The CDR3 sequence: CASSQVRESEAFF. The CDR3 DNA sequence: TGCGCCAGCAGCCAAGTACGAGAATCTGAAGCTTTCTTT.